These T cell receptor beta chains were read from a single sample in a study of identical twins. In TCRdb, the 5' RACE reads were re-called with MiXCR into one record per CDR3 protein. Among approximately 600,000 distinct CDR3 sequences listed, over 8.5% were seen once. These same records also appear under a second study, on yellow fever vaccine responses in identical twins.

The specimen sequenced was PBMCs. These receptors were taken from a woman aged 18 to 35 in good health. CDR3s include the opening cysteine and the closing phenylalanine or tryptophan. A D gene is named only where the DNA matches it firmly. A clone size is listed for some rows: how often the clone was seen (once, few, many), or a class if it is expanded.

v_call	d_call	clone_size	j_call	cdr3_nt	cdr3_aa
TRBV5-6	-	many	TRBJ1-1	TGTGCCAGCAGCTTGTTCCAGAAGAACACTGAAGCTTTCTTT	CASSLFQKNTEAFF
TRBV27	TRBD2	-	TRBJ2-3	TGTGCCAGCAGTTTGCCCGGGACTAGAACTACAGATACGCAGTATTTT	CASSLPGTRTTDTQYF
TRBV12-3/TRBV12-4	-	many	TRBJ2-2	TGTGCCAGCCGCACCTGGCACCCCGGGGAGCTGTTTTTT	CASRTWHPGELFF
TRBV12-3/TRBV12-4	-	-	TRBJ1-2	TGTGCCAGCAGTCCTCACCGGGACAATTATGGCTACACCTTC	CASSPHRDNYGYTF
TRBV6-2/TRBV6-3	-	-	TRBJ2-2	TGTGCCAGCAGTTACAGGGGACGCACCGGGGAGCTGTTTTTT	CASSYRGRTGELFF
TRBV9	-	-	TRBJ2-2	TGTGCCAGCAGCGTAGTACAGGGTTTGTCGGGGGAGCTGTTTTTT	CASSVVQGLSGELFF
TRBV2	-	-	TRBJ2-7	TGTGCCAGCAGTGAATTTACCTACGAGCAGTACTTC	CASSEFTYEQYF
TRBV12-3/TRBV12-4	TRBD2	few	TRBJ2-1	TGTGCCAGCAGTTTCGGACTAGCGTGGGAGCAGTTCTTC	CASSFGLAWEQFF
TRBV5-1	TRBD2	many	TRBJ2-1	TGCGCCAGCAGCTTGAGTGGGTTTTCGGGGGGGTACAATGAGCAGTTCTTC	CASSLSGFSGGYNEQFF
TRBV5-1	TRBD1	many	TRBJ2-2	TGCGCCAGCAGCTTGCCGACAGGGTCCGGGGAGCTGTTTTTT	CASSLPTGSGELFF
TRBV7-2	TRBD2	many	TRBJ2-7	TGTGCCAGCAGCCCACGGACTAGCGGGAGGTACGAGCAGTACTTC	CASSPRTSGRYEQYF
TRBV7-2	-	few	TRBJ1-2	TGTGCCAGCAGCCCCACAAGAGACAGTGGCTACACCTTC	CASSPTRDSGYTF
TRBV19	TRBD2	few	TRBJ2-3	TGTGCCAGTCGGAAACTAGCGGGGGACACAGATACGCAGTATTTT	CASRKLAGDTDTQYF
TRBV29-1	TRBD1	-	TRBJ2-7	TGCAGCGTTGAAGATCGGCGGCAGGGGGTCTCCTACGAGCAGTACTTC	CSVEDRRQGVSYEQYF
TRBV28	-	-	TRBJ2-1	TGTGCCAGCAGTCTCCGGAGAGTCGCCTACAATGAGCAGTTCTTC	CASSLRRVAYNEQFF
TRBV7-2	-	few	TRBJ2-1	TGTGCCAGCAGCTTAGTTGTTAATTTGGCGGACAATGAGCAGTTCTTC	CASSLVVNLADNEQFF
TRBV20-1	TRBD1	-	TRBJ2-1	TGCAGTGCTTTAAACCCGTGGACAGGGTCCTACAATGAGCAGTTCTTC	CSALNPWTGSYNEQFF
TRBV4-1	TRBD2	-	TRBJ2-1	TGCGCCAGCAGCCAAGACCAGGGGACTAGCGGGGGGAACAATGAGCAGTTCTTC	CASSQDQGTSGGNNEQFF
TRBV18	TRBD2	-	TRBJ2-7	TGTGCCAGCTCACCAGAGAGCGGGAGCGAGCAGTACTTC	CASSPESGSEQYF
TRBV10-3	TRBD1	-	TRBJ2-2	TGTGCCATCGCACAGGGGGCCCAGACCGGGGAGCTGTTTTTT	CAIAQGAQTGELFF
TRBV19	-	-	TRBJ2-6	TGTGCCAGTAGTAACACAGGGACTGGGGCCAACGTCCTGACTTTC	CASSNTGTGANVLTF
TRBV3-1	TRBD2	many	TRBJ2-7	TGTGCCAGCAGCGACGAAGGGACTAGCGGTTCCTACGAGCAGTACTTC	CASSDEGTSGSYEQYF
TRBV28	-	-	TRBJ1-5	TGTGCCAGCAGTTTAGCCTATAAGGGCAATCAGCCCCAGCATTTT	CASSLAYKGNQPQHF
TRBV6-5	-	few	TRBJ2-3	TGTGCCAGCAGTTACGGCCCCAACGGAAATACGCAGTATTTT	CASSYGPNGNTQYF
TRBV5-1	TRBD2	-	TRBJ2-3	TGCGCCAGCAGCTCGGCTAGCGGGAGCACAGATACGCAGTATTTT	CASSSASGSTDTQYF
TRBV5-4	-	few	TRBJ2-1	TGTGCCAGCAGCTTTTACCTACGGGGGAAAGCCAATGAGCAGTTCTTC	CASSFYLRGKANEQFF
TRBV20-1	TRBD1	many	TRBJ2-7	TGCAGTGCTGCAGGACAGGTCTTTACCTACGAGCAGTACTTC	CSAAGQVFTYEQYF
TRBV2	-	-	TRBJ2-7	TGTGCCAGCAACCGGGGGCTGTACGAGCAGTACTTC	CASNRGLYEQYF
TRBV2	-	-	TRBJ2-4	TGTGCCAGCAGCAGGGACCTGTGGTCCAAAAACATTCAGTACTTC	CASSRDLWSKNIQYF
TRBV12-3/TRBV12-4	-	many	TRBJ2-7	TGTGCCAGCAGATCAACAGGGTCCTACGAGCAGTACTTC	CASRSTGSYEQYF
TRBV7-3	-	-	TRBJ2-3	TGTGCCAGCAGCTCAACCATAGGGGGGCCTCCGGATACGCAGTATTTT	CASSSTIGGPPDTQYF
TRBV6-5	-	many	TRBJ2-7	TGTGCCAGCAGTTACTCGAAGGGGACCTACGAGCAGTACTTC	CASSYSKGTYEQYF
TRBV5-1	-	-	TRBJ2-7	TGCGCCAGCAGCTCCTCGGTTGGGGGCTCCTACGAGCAGTACTTC	CASSSSVGGSYEQYF
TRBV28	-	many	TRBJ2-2	TGTGCCAGCAACCGGAACACCGGGGAGCTGTTTTTT	CASNRNTGELFF
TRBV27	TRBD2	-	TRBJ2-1	TGTGCCAGCAGTACTGCCTGGCGGGAGGACCACAATGAGCAGTTCTTC	CASSTAWREDHNEQFF
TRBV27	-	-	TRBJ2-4	TGTGCCAGCAGTACAACTGACAGGGGAGGGGCCAAAAACATTCAGTACTTC	CASSTTDRGGAKNIQYF
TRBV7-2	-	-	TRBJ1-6	TGTGCCAGCAGCTTAGTTGGGACTCCAGATAATTCACCCCTCCACTTT	CASSLVGTPDNSPLHF
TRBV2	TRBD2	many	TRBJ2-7	TGTGCCAGCACCGGAGCGGGGACCGCTACCTACGAGCAGTACTTC	CASTGAGTATYEQYF
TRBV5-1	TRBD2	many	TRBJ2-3	TGCGCCAGCAGCTTGGAGTCCAGCGGGGCGACAGATACGCAGTATTTT	CASSLESSGATDTQYF
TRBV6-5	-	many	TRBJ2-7	TGTGCCAGCAGCTACCGGGACGGAGCCTACGAGCAGTACTTC	CASSYRDGAYEQYF
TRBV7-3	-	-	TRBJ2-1	TGTGCCAGCAGCTTTGAGTCCTACAATGAGCAGTTCTTC	CASSFESYNEQFF
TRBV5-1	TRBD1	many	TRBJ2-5	TGCGCCAGCAGCTTGGATACAGGGGGAGAGACCCAGTACTTC	CASSLDTGGETQYF
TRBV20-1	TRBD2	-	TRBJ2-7	TGCAGTGCCGGGGGGGACTACGAGCAGTACTTC	CSAGGDYEQYF
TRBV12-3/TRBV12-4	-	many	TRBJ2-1	TGTGCCAGCACCTTGGGGGGAGAGCAGTTCTTC	CASTLGGEQFF
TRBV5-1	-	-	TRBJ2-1	TGCGCCAGCAGCTTGGAAGGAATACTCTACAATGAGCAGTTCTTC	CASSLEGILYNEQFF
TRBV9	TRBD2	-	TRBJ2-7	TGTGCCAGCAGCGTCAGCGGGGGCTTCTCCTACGAGCAGTACTTC	CASSVSGGFSYEQYF
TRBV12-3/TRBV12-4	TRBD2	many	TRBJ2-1	TGTGCCAGCAGACCTAGCGGGGGGCCGTACAATGAGCAGTTCTTC	CASRPSGGPYNEQFF
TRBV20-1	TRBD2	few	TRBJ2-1	TGCAGTGCTAGAGAGCTAGCGGGGAGCTCCTACAATGAGCAGTTCTTC	CSARELAGSSYNEQFF
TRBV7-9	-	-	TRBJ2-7	TGTGCCAGCAGCCCTTATACAGCCTACGAGCAGTACTTC	CASSPYTAYEQYF
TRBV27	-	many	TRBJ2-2	TGTGCCAGTACTTTTTATGGGAACACCGGGGAGCTGTTTTTT	CASTFYGNTGELFF
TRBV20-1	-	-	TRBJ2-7	TGCAGTGCTAGAGAGGACAGGCTCGCGGGGGAGCAGTACTTC	CSAREDRLAGEQYF
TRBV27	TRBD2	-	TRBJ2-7	TGTGCCAGCAGTTCCCTAGCGGGAGTTCTCGAGCAGTACTTC	CASSSLAGVLEQYF
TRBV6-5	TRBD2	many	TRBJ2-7	TGTGCCAGCAGACTTACTAGCGGGAGCGACTACGAGCAGTACTTC	CASRLTSGSDYEQYF
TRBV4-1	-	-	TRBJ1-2	TGCGCCAGCAGCCAAGTCCAGGGAGGGTATGGCTACACCTTC	CASSQVQGGYGYTF
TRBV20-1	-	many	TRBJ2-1	TGCAGTGCCACGGGACCGAACTACAATGAGCAGTTCTTC	CSATGPNYNEQFF
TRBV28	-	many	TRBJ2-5	TGTGCCAGCAGGGGTCAGTCAGAGACCCAGTACTTC	CASRGQSETQYF
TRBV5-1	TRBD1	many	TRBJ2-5	TGCGCCAGCAGCTTGCAGACAGGGGGAGAGACCCAGTACTTC	CASSLQTGGETQYF
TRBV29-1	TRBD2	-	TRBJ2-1	TGCAGCGTTGAATGGGAACTAGCGGACAATGAGCAGTTCTTC	CSVEWELADNEQFF
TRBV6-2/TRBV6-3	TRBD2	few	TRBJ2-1	TGTGCCAGCAGAGTAGCGGGGGGTTATCCCAATGAGCAGTTCTTC	CASRVAGGYPNEQFF